This TCR beta chain appears in the sequencing data of a study of cytomegalovirus exposure and HLA in healthy donors. Overall study context: The approximately 120 validation repertoires matched the approximately 700 first-cohort repertoires in platform, a later analysis reported. Regarding the study as a whole: High sensitivity and specificity were reportedly achieved when the classifier diagnosed cytomegalovirus status.

Germline V gives CDR1 MRHNA, CDR2 SNTAGT. Trimming removed 0 bases at V and 5 bases at J, with 11 bases between. The CDR3 consists of 15 residues. For this clone: The antigen remains undetermined.

The repertoire was sequenced with immunoSEQ multiplex PCR; TCRdb's copy has only in-frame clones and lacks some. The sample includes a few hundred thousand clones, more than 75% of them seen just once. The sample consisted of PBMCs. The rearrangement uses TRBV6-4 and TRBJ2-1, with a tentative D call TRBD2 (6 bases). The source is a woman between 18 and 30 years old in good health and CMV-seronegative. The CDR3 is CASSDSVEGHNEQFF. In DNA, the CDR3 is TGTGCCAGCAGTGACTCTGTGGAGGGTCACAATGAGCAGTTCTTC.